This T cell receptor beta chain was recovered during a study of shared clonotypes between healthy human individuals. This CDR3 region has 17 residues. The germline gives CDR1 MNHEY, CDR2 SMNVEV (reference sequence). V shed 5 bases, J shed 5 bases, and the junction held 14 bases outside the gene matches. Splitting of CD4+ cells produced CD45RA+ naive and CD45RA-negative memory subsets. Assay: immunoSEQ multiplex PCR; the TCRdb copy retains only in-frame clones and omits some. The table lists hundreds of thousands of clones, less than 96% of them singletons, with 0.055% to 0.075% in the top ten. This receptor was taken from a woman aged 30 to 39 in good health. The sample was naive CD4+ T cells sorted from blood. The sample's subset: CD45RA+ positively selected. The genes are TRBV27 and TRBJ1-1; 10 bases line up with TRBD1. DNA of the CDR3: TGTGCCAGCAGTCCAATAGCCCGACAGGGGGCGGGAACTGAAGCTTTCTTT. This codes for CASSPIARQGAGTEAFF.